This TCR beta chain comes out of a study of CD8 T cells in Susac syndrome. Study as a whole: At the time their blood was drawn, patients with Susac syndrome were either therapy-naive, on corticosteroids (with some of them also receiving intravenous immunoglobulin), or on intravenous immunoglobulin alone.

The V gene lost 7 bases and the J gene lost 7 bases, with 20 bases spanning the gap. Germline assignment: CDR1 MDHEN and CDR2 SYDVKM. The CDR3 extends over 15 amino acids. The authors reverse transcribed roughly 0.5 to 1 ug RNA with random hexamers. TCRdb redid the calling of the immunoSEQ multiplex PCR reads with MiXCR, one entry per CDR3 protein. The repertoire holds some 150,000 distinct CDR3 sequences, 95% seen once, with approximately 0.13% in the top ten. The sample was CD4+ T cells from PBMCs. The TCR comes from a human donor with Susac syndrome. The J gene is TRBJ2-1, the V gene TRBV28, with a tentative D call TRBD1 (7 bases). CDR3 nucleotide sequence: TGTGCCAGCACCATAGGCGGGGCAGGGGGAAATGAGCAGTTCTTC. Its translation is CASTIGGAGGNEQFF. Filled out from reference TRBV28 and TRBJ2-1, the complete variable domain reads DVKVTQSSRYLVKRTGEKVFLECVQDMDHENMFWYRQDPGLGLRLIYFSYDVKMKEKGDIPEGYSVSREKKERFSLILESASTNQTSMYLCASTIGGAGGNEQFFGPGTRLTVL.